This T cell receptor (beta chain) originates from a study of blood T cell repertoires in COVID-19. Study in general: Sites across the United States, Italy and Spain contributed samples from acute and convalescent COVID-19. T cells, B-cell-depleted T cells, or PBMCs supplied cDNA or gDNA.

This CDR3 is 14 amino acids long. Trimming took off 4 bases at V and 7 bases at J, with 15 bases between the two ends. In germline, CDR1 is SGHNT, CDR2 YYREEE (reference sequence). Original processing notes: Counts of nucleated cells, estimated from reference gene primer amplification, were obtained. Clones were sequenced by immunoSEQ multiplex PCR, and TCRdb holds only the in-frame ones, with some missing. Clone size and the V and J calls come from that table; the DNA yielded D and trimming. The data show 100,000 to 150,000 clones, about 70% seen once. The TCR sequence derives from a man aged 60 to 69 with acute or convalescent COVID-19. This sequence joins TRBV5-4 and TRBJ2-1; a possible D gene is TRBD2 (6 bases). Input material: peripheral blood. The CDR3 spells CASSRGSGRNEQFF. Written as DNA, the CDR3 is TGTGCCAGCAGCAGGGGATCAGGGAGGAATGAGCAGTTCTTC.